This TCR beta chain was captured by sequencing in a study of cytomegalovirus exposure and HLA in healthy donors. Points on this clone: Its antigen is as yet unknown.

Germline assignment: CDR1 PRHDT and CDR2 FYEKMQ (reference sequence). V lost 5 bases, J lost 0 bases, and 11 bases lay in between. The CDR3 spans 14 residues. General study results and limits: A later analysis showed HLA-associated TCR beta chains outstripping equally common others in clonal expansion.

PCR employed 60 Vbeta and 13 Jbeta primers. Produced via immunoSEQ multiplex PCR; TCRdb's table is partial and in-frame only. The sample has 100,000 to 150,000 clones, approximately 78% seen once. The receptor was derived from a female donor in good health and CMV-seronegative. Material: PBMCs. The chain combines TRBV13 with TRBJ2-7; the D gene is possibly TRBD1 (7 bases). The CDR3 bases are TGTGCCAGCAGCACGGGGGACAGCTCCTACGAGCAGTACTTC. Its translation is CASSTGDSSYEQYF.